These T cell receptor beta chains were read from a single sample in a study of human T cells and chemical hapten exposure. TCRdb re-called the RACE reads with MiXCR, one entry per CDR3 protein. The data contain around 45,000 distinct CDR3 sequences, about 3.5% of them seen just once; the ten biggest clones take up about 6%. Material: whole blood. These receptors were obtained from a human donor in good health. Some clones in this sample may be carry-over from other donors' samples. The CDR3 runs from the conserved cysteine through the conserved F or W. A D gene is named only where the DNA matches it firmly. The listing skips clone size in some rows; elsewhere it reads once, few, many or a size class.

j_gene | d_gene | abundance | v_gene | CDR3nt | CDR3aa
TRBJ2-1 | TRBD2 | many | TRBV20-1 | TGCAGTGCTAGCGGGAGGGCCTTCTACAATGAGCAGTTCTTC | CSASGRAFYNEQFF
TRBJ1-4 | NA | many | TRBV4-1 | TGCGCCAGCAGCCATGTTGGCGTCTCTAATGAAAAACTGTTTTTT | CASSHVGVSNEKLFF
TRBJ2-7 | NA | many | TRBV7-8 | TGTGCCAGCAGCCGGCGGGGCGGCGAGCAGTACTTC | CASSRRGGEQYF
TRBJ1-2 | NA | many | TRBV4-1 | TGCGCCAGCAGCCTCAGAGGCTTGGTACAGGCGTTCACCTTC | CASSLRGLVQAFTF
TRBJ2-7 | NA | many | TRBV27 | TGTGCCAGCACCTCGATCGGATCCTACGAGCAGTACTTC | CASTSIGSYEQYF
TRBJ2-2 | TRBD1 | NA | TRBV19 | TGTGCCAGTAGCATCATCGGACAGGGTTCGAACACCGGGGAGCTGTTTTTT | CASSIIGQGSNTGELFF
TRBJ2-1 | TRBD2 | many | TRBV2 | TGTGCCAGCAGACCGCCTTGGACTAGCGGGGTCAATGAGCAGTTCTTC | CASRPPWTSGVNEQFF
TRBJ2-5 | TRBD2 | many | TRBV25-1 | TGTGCCAGCAGTGAATGGGGGGGAGGTAACGAGGAGACCCAGTACTTC | CASSEWGGGNEETQYF
TRBJ2-1 | NA | few | TRBV11-2 | TGTGCCAGCAGCTTAGCCCCAGCTAATGAGCAGTTCTTC | CASSLAPANEQFF
TRBJ2-6 | NA | few | TRBV7-9 | TGTGCCAGCAGCTTAGTTGATTTCTCTGGGGCCAACGTCCTGACTTTC | CASSLVDFSGANVLTF
TRBJ2-7 | NA | many | TRBV27 | TGTGCCAGCAGTTTTGCGAGGGGGTCCTACGAGCAGTACTTC | CASSFARGSYEQYF
TRBJ2-7 | TRBD2 | many | TRBV20-1 | TGCAGTCCTAGCGGGACCGAGCAGTACTTC | CSPSGTEQYF
TRBJ1-6 | NA | many | TRBV7-9 | TGTGCCAGCAGCGGAGGGAATTCACCCCTCCACTTT | CASSGGNSPLHF
TRBJ2-7 | NA | many | TRBV12-3/TRBV12-4 | TGTGCCAGCAGTCTCGGTGGCTCGGAGCAGTACTTC | CASSLGGSEQYF
TRBJ1-4 | NA | many | TRBV6-5 | TGTGCCAGCAGTTCCCGTCACAGGGTCAGCACTAATGAAAAACTGTTTTTT | CASSSRHRVSTNEKLFF
TRBJ1-1 | NA | many | TRBV2 | TGTGCCAGCAGCAGGGGACGACGAATGAACACTGAAGCTTTCTTT | CASSRGRRMNTEAFF
TRBJ2-1 | TRBD2 | many | TRBV28 | TGTGCCACCGGGGGGGGGGCGGAGCAGTTCTTC | CATGGGAEQFF
TRBJ1-5 | NA | many | TRBV27 | TGTGCCAGCAGCTCCCCAGGACACGGCAATCAGCCCCAGCATTTT | CASSSPGHGNQPQHF
TRBJ2-4 | TRBD1 | many | TRBV28 | TGTGCCAGCAGTCTTCACCTCTCGGGACAGGGTTTAAACATTCAGTACTTC | CASSLHLSGQGLNIQYF
TRBJ2-3 | NA | few | TRBV9 | TGTGCCAGCAGCGTGGACTTCTCCACAGATACGCAGTATTTT | CASSVDFSTDTQYF
TRBJ1-1 | NA | NA | TRBV27 | TGTGCCAGCAAAGAGGGGAACACTGAAGCTTTCTTT | CASKEGNTEAFF
TRBJ2-3 | TRBD1 | many | TRBV28 | TGTGCCAGCAGACAATCGCAGGGACAGGGAAGGACAGATACGCAGTATTTT | CASRQSQGQGRTDTQYF
TRBJ1-1 | NA | many | TRBV28 | TGTGCCAGCAGTATCCGACCGAACACTGAAGCTTTCTTT | CASSIRPNTEAFF
TRBJ1-5 | NA | NA | TRBV28 | TGTGCCAGCAGCACCCGGGGCCCTGAAGTATATAGCAATCAGCCCCAGCATTTT | CASSTRGPEVYSNQPQHF
TRBJ2-1 | TRBD2 | many | TRBV20-1 | TGCAGTGCTGGAGGCGAGTGGGGGGGAGGACCAGGGAATGAGCAGTTCTTC | CSAGGEWGGGPGNEQFF
TRBJ1-4 | NA | many | TRBV29-1 | TGCAGCGTTGACGGGGGAGAAAAACTGTTTTTT | CSVDGGEKLFF
TRBJ2-7 | TRBD1 | many | TRBV18 | TGTGCCAGCTCACAAGTCCCGGGACAGGCCTACGAGCAGTACTTC | CASSQVPGQAYEQYF